A selection of T cell receptor beta chains follows, all from one sample in a study of blood T cell repertoires in COVID-19. Sequenced by immunoSEQ multiplex PCR; TCRdb stores in-frame clones only, minus some. The table has 100,000 to 150,000 clones, approximately 85% seen once. Sequences were obtained from peripheral blood. These receptors came from a human donor in a cohort sampled during active COVID-19. Both conserved end residues are part of each CDR3. D genes are given only for firm matches. Expanded clones are given a class, and other clones once, few, many or no size at all.

v_gene,abundance,j_gene,d_gene,CDR3aa,CDR3nt
TRBV28,-,TRBJ1-1,TRBD1,CASSRDRGRATEAFF,TGTGCCAGCAGTAGGGACAGGGGGCGCGCCACTGAAGCTTTCTTT
TRBV6-1,-,TRBJ2-1,TRBD1,CASSEARGQGFNEQFF,TGTGCCAGCAGTGAAGCGAGGGGACAGGGGTTCAATGAGCAGTTCTTC
TRBV29-1,-,TRBJ1-1,TRBD1,CSAGTAMNTEAFF,TGCAGCGCCGGGACAGCCATGAACACTGAAGCTTTCTTT
TRBV9,-,TRBJ2-4,-,CASSQGNIQYF,TGTGCCAGCAGCCAGGGAAACATTCAGTACTTC
TRBV19,-,TRBJ1-2,TRBD1,CATRGEGQDYYGYTF,TGTGCCACCCGGGGAGAGGGACAGGACTACTATGGCTACACCTTC
TRBV6-2/TRBV6-3,few,TRBJ2-5,TRBD2,CASSPPGGLRGETQYF,TGTGCCAGCAGCCCTCCGGGGGGATTGAGGGGCGAGACCCAGTACTTC
TRBV18,-,TRBJ2-3,-,CASSPLAESTDTQYF,TGTGCCAGCTCACCGTTGGCGGAGAGCACAGATACGCAGTATTTT
TRBV18,-,TRBJ2-3,TRBD2,CASSRTSGVEDTQYF,TGTGCCAGCTCAAGGACTAGCGGGGTTGAAGATACGCAGTATTTT
TRBV5-4,-,TRBJ2-5,TRBD2,CASSLGTSGGYQETQYF,TGTGCCAGCAGCTTGGGGACTAGCGGGGGGTACCAAGAGACCCAGTACTTC
TRBV27,-,TRBJ1-4,-,CASSSVEGKLFF,TGTGCCAGCAGTTCAGTGGAGGGGAAACTGTTTTTT
TRBV5-1,-,TRBJ1-6,TRBD1,CASSPGQGADSYNSPLHF,TGCGCCAGCAGTCCGGGACAGGGGGCCGACTCCTATAATTCACCCCTCCACTTT
TRBV28,-,TRBJ2-5,TRBD2,CASSLRGGATETQYF,TGTGCCAGCAGTTTGCGGGGGGGCGCGACGGAGACCCAGTACTTC
TRBV6-6,-,TRBJ2-7,TRBD1,CASSFTGVSSYEQYF,TGTGCCAGCAGTTTCACAGGGGTCAGCTCCTACGAGCAGTACTTC
TRBV5-1,-,TRBJ1-6,-,CASSPQGFGSPLHF,TGCGCCAGCAGCCCTCAGGGGTTTGGATCACCCCTCCACTTT
TRBV15,-,TRBJ2-2,-,CATRRGARGELFF,TGTGCCACGAGACGGGGGGCTCGCGGGGAGCTGTTTTTT